The present TCR beta chain was sequenced within a study of T cell repertoires in cytomegalovirus infection. TCRdb reprocessed the reads with MiXCR, giving one entry per CDR3 protein. The data show 750,000 to 950,000 distinct CDR3 sequences, 25% to 35% seen once. From germline, CDR1 is SEHNR and CDR2 FQNEAQ (reference sequence). The CDR3 has 14 residues. Trimming took off 4 bases at V and 0 bases at J, with 9 bases between the two ends. As regards this clonotype: The antigen remains unidentified.

The sequencing here drew on cultured CD8+ T cells from PBMCs, taken from culture after CMV antigen stimulation. This sequence was found in a human donor in good health (CMV status not recorded). Some clones in this sample may be carry-over from other donors' samples. The J gene is TRBJ1-1, the V gene TRBV7-9, with no clear D. The CDR3 here is CASSSEEVNTEAFF. CDR3 sequence (DNA): TGTGCCAGCAGCTCGGAGGAGGTGAACACTGAAGCTTTCTTT.